The rows below give T cell receptor beta chains drawn from one sample of a study of radiotherapy plus CTLA-4 blockade in lung cancer. TCRdb's copy holds only in-frame clones and misses some; the assay was immunoSEQ multiplex PCR. Here the sample spans around 110,000 clones, over 75% being singletons. This sample comprised peripheral blood, obtained from a patient treated with radiotherapy plus ipilimumab. These receptors were collected from a human donor with non-small cell lung cancer that progressed on radiotherapy plus ipilimumab. Some clones in this sample may be carry-over from other donors' samples. Both conserved end residues are part of each CDR3. The D gene is left open where the match is weak.

-	TRBV5-6	TRBJ2-7	CASSSNPRSEQYF	TGTGCCAGCAGCTCCAATCCGAGATCCGAGCAGTACTTC
-	TRBV28	TRBJ1-5	CASSYGQRSNQPQHF	TGTGCCAGCAGTTACGGACAGAGAAGCAATCAGCCCCAGCATTTT
-	TRBV7-7	TRBJ2-1	CASSLGISSYNEQFF	TGTGCTAGCAGCTTAGGCATAAGCTCCTACAATGAGCAGTTCTTC
-	TRBV7-9	TRBJ1-1	CASSLGFMNTEAFF	TGTGCCAGCAGCTTAGGATTCATGAACACTGAAGCTTTCTTT
-	TRBV30	TRBJ2-2	CAWRDLRVGELFF	TGTGCCTGGAGGGACCTCCGGGTAGGGGAGCTGTTTTTT
TRBD1	TRBV5-1	TRBJ2-5	CASSLVGTGGRETQYF	TGCGCCAGCAGCCTGGTCGGGACAGGGGGCCGAGAGACCCAGTACTTC
-	TRBV27	TRBJ1-1	CASSILPGQNTEAFF	TGTGCCAGCAGTATACTTCCGGGACAGAACACTGAAGCTTTCTTT
-	TRBV7-9	TRBJ2-5	CASSGTFQETQYF	TGTGCCAGCAGCGGGACCTTCCAAGAGACCCAGTACTTC
-	TRBV15	TRBJ2-7	CATPACAYEQYF	TGTGCCACCCCTGCCTGCGCCTACGAGCAGTACTTC
-	TRBV5-4	TRBJ1-5	CASSQRGQPQHF	TGTGCCAGCAGCCAGAGGGGCCAGCCCCAGCATTTT
-	TRBV15	TRBJ2-2	CATSTYGELFF	TGTGCCACCTCAACATACGGGGAGCTGTTTTTT
-	TRBV6-6	TRBJ2-7	CASSSPGGRDEQYF	TGTGCCAGCAGCAGCCCGGGGGGCAGGGACGAGCAGTACTTC
TRBD1	TRBV11-2	TRBJ1-4	CASSSRTGFNEKLFF	TGTGCCAGCAGCTCCAGGACAGGGTTTAATGAAAAACTGTTTTTT
-	TRBV10-3	TRBJ1-1	CAISVLGGWELGTEAFF	TGTGCCATCAGTGTGCTAGGCGGGTGGGAGCTGGGGACTGAAGCTTTCTTT
TRBD2	TRBV2	TRBJ2-3	CASSYFSGADTQYF	TGTGCCAGCAGTTATTTTAGCGGGGCAGATACGCAGTATTTT
TRBD1	TRBV18	TRBJ1-1	CASAGQTNTEAFF	TGTGCCAGCGCGGGACAGACGAACACTGAAGCTTTCTTT